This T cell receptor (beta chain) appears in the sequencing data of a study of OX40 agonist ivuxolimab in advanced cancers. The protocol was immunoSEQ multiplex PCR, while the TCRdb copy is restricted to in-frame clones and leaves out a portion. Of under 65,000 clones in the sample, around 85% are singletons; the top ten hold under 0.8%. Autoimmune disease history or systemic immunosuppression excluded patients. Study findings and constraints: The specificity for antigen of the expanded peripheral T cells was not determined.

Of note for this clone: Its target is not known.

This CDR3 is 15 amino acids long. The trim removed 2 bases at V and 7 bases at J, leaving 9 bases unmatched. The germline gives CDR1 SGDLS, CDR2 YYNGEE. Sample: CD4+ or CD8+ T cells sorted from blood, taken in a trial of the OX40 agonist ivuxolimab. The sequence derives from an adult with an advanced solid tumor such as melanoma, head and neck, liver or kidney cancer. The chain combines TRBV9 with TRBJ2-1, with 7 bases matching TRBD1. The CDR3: CASSVGTARANEQFF. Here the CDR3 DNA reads TGTGCCAGCAGCGTCGGGACAGCGCGGGCAAATGAGCAGTTCTTC.